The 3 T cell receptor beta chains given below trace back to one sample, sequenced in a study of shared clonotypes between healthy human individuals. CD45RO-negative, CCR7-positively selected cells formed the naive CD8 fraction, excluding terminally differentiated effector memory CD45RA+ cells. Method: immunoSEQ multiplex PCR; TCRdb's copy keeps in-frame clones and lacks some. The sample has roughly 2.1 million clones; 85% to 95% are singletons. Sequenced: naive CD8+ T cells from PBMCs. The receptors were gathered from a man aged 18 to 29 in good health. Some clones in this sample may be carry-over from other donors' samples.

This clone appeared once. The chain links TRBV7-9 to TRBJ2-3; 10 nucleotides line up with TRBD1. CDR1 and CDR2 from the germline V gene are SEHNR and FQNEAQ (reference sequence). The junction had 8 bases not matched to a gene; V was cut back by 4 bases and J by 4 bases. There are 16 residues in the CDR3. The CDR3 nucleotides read TGTGCCAGCAGCTCCCGGGACAGGGGTTCCCCAGATACGCAGTATTTT. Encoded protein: CASSSRDRGSPDTQYF.

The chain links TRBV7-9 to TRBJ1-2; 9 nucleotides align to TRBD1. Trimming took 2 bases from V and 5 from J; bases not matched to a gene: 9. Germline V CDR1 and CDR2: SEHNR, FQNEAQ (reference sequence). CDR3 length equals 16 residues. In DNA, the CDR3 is TGTGCCAGCAGCTTAAGCGGGACAGGGACTTGGTATGGCTACACCTTC. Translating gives CASSLSGTGTWYGYTF.

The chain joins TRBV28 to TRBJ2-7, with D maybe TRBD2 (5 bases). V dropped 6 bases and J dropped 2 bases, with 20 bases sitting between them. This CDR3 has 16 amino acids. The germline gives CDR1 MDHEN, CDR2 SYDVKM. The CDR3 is CASSPDGELGTYEQYF. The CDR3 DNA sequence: TGTGCCAGCAGCCCCGACGGGGAGTTGGGGACCTACGAGCAGTACTTC.